The 27 T cell receptor beta chains below come from one sample, sequenced in a study of cytotoxic CD8 clonotypes in ibrutinib-treated CLL. Assay: immunoSEQ multiplex PCR; the TCRdb copy retains only in-frame clones and omits some. The data contain 150,000 to 250,000 clones, 55% to 85% of them singletons. Sample: PBMCs, taken after 24 months of ibrutinib treatment. Receptors originate from a human donor with chronic lymphocytic leukemia.

V and J are TRBV4-3 and TRBJ2-5; unclear D gene. V was pared by 1 base and J by 5 bases, with 5 bases between. Looked up from germline, CDR1 is LGHNA and CDR2 is YSLEER. The CDR3 extends over 12 amino acids. CDR3 sequence reads: CASSQGMETQYF. DNA for the CDR3: TGCGCCAGCAGCCAAGGGATGGAGACCCAGTACTTC.

The CDR3 sequence: CAEQGSYEQYF. The CDR3 nucleotides read TGTGCCGAACAAGGGTCCTACGAGCAGTACTTC. The gene calls are TRBV7-9 and TRBJ2-7, with D unclear. V lost 11 bases and J 1 base, leaving 9 bases between the germline ends. Germline V gives CDR1 SEHNR, CDR2 FQNEAQ (reference sequence). The CDR3 has 11 residues.

The rearrangement links TRBV15 to TRBJ2-3; no clear D. Germline CDR1 and CDR2: LNHNV and YYDKDF (reference sequence). The CDR3 loop spans 16 amino acids. V lost 0 bases, J lost 1 base, and 11 bases lay in between. The CDR3 protein is CATSRDPWARTDTQYF. CDR3 bases: TGTGCCACCAGCAGAGATCCGTGGGCACGCACAGATACGCAGTATTTT.

This chain connects TRBV4-1 to TRBJ1-2, with D maybe TRBD1 (6 bases). CDR1 and CDR2 from the germline V gene are MGHRA and YSYEKL. CDR3 length: 15 amino acids. V dropped 1 base and J dropped 5 bases, with 14 bases sitting between them. The CDR3 region is CASSQGAGQLYGYTF. DNA for the CDR3: TGCGCCAGCAGCCAAGGGGCGGGACAACTTTATGGCTACACCTTC.

This sequence joins TRBV10-3 and TRBJ2-7; 10 bases fit TRBD2. The CDR3 totals 14 residues. Germline V lookup: CDR1 ENHRY, CDR2 SYGVKD. V was pared by 3 bases and J by 5 bases, with 4 bases of the junction left unmatched. The CDR3 spells CAISEGLAGDEQYF. Here the CDR3 DNA reads TGTGCCATCAGTGAAGGTCTAGCGGGAGACGAGCAGTACTTC.

This rearrangement joins TRBV28 to TRBJ2-3; 9 nucleotides agree with TRBD1. Germline CDR1 and CDR2: MDHEN and SYDVKM. V shed 10 bases and J 3 bases; nucleotides not matched to a gene: 8. This CDR3 has 14 residues. For the CDR3, the DNA is TGTGCCACTTGGGGACAGGGTGAGACAGATACGCAGTATTTT. Translated: CATWGQGETDTQYF.

The V and J genes are TRBV18 and TRBJ1-1; D is perhaps TRBD1 (6 bases). The CDR3 covers 14 residues. Between the trimmed V and J ends, which lost 1 base and 1 base, there was a span of 7 bases. Per germline, CDR1 KGHSH and CDR2 LQKENI. The CDR3 bases are TGTGCCAGCTCACCACGACAGGAGAACACTGAAGCTTTCTTT. Translating it yields CASSPRQENTEAFF.

This clone showed up just a few times. The chain couples TRBV1 to TRBJ2-3; TRBD2, the table's D call, lacks a check against the DNA. TRBV1 is marked as a pseudogene. The CDR3 covers 14 residues. The CDR3: CTSSPKSPWDTQYF. CDR3 DNA sequence: TGCACCAGCAGCCCTAAGTCGCCGTGGGATACGCAGTATTTT.

Only a few counts were recorded for this clone. The gene calls are TRBV11-2 and TRBJ1-1; TRBD1 matches at 7 bases. This CDR3 spans 15 amino acids. After removal of 1 base from V and 6 bases from J, the junction contained 8 bases not matched to a gene. Germline CDR1 is SGHAT and CDR2 is FQNNGV. CDR3 sequence (DNA): TGTGCCAGCAGCTTAGGATTGACAGGGCGCGCTGAAGCTTTCTTT. Its protein is CASSLGLTGRAEAFF.

The chain joins TRBV28 to TRBJ2-1; possibly TRBD1 for D (6 bases). From germline, CDR1 is MDHEN and CDR2 SYDVKM. The CDR3 length is 14 residues. Between the trimmed V and J ends, which lost 6 bases and 3 bases, there was a span of 12 bases. In DNA form, the CDR3 reads TGTGCCAGCAGACCACGGGACATCTACAATGAGCAGTTCTTC. Translation: CASRPRDIYNEQFF.

This chain connects TRBV4-2 to TRBJ1-4; 8 bases are shared with TRBD1. CDR1 and CDR2 from the germline V gene are LGHNA and YNFKEQ. V lost 0 bases and J lost 5; bases outside the gene matches: 5. This CDR3 contains 16 residues. The CDR3 sequence is CASSQETGAGNEKLFF. In nucleotides, the CDR3 is TGTGCCAGCAGCCAAGAGACAGGGGCGGGAAATGAAAAACTGTTTTTT.

This rearrangement joins TRBV4-3 to TRBJ2-1, with D hard to call. Trimming shortened V by 0 bases and J by 13 bases, and 13 bases separated the two germline ends. Germline lookup yields CDR1 LGHNA and CDR2 YSLEER. CDR3 size: 13 residues. DNA for the CDR3: TGCGCCAGCAGCCAAGATCCCATGTCGGTACAGTTCTTC. Its translation: CASSQDPMSVQFF.

The sample holds a few counts of this clone. The CDR3 sequence is CASSASGTGVEEQYF. The CDR3, as DNA: TGTGCCAGCAGCGCCTCCGGGACAGGGGTAGAGGAGCAGTACTTC. The V gene is TRBV9, the J gene TRBJ2-7, with 10 bases lining up with TRBD1. This CDR3 has 15 residues. J lost 7 bases, V lost 3 bases, and 10 bases had no gene match. The V gene's germline CDR1 is SGDLS and CDR2 YYNGEE.

The chain uses TRBV30 and TRBJ1-5; tentative D call: TRBD1 (5 bases). The germline gives CDR1 GTSNPN, CDR2 SVGIG (reference sequence). Trimming pared 0 bases from V and 4 bases from J, leaving 10 bases between. The CDR3 contains 14 residues. CDR3 sequence: CAWSVNAGNQPQHF. The CDR3, as DNA: TGTGCCTGGAGTGTAAACGCAGGGAATCAGCCCCAGCATTTT.

V is TRBV14 and J is TRBJ1-2; D is undetermined. V lost 2 bases to trimming and J lost 4 bases, with 11 bases between them. The CDR3 has 14 residues. Germline loops: CDR1 SGHDN, CDR2 FVKESK. The CDR3 protein is CASSQNRGSYGYTF. The CDR3 nucleotides are TGTGCCAGCAGCCAAAATCGCGGCAGCTATGGCTACACCTTC.

The chain carries TRBV5-1 and TRBJ1-1; TRBD1 is a possible D gene (5 bases). Germline CDR1 SGHRS, CDR2 YFSETQ. V was shortened by 5 bases and J by 4 bases, with 15 bases between the two germline ends. The CDR3 spans 14 residues. CDR3 in DNA: TGCGCCAGCAGAGGGGCATACGGGGGCACTGAAGCTTTCTTT. Encoded protein: CASRGAYGGTEAFF.

This sequence joins TRBV9 and TRBJ1-1; 10 bases line up with TRBD1. In germline, CDR1 is SGDLS, CDR2 YYNGEE. This CDR3 contains 15 residues. Trimming removed 2 bases from V and 5 bases from J; junction bases left unmatched: 6. The CDR3 protein is CASSVSGTGVTEAFF. The CDR3 DNA sequence: TGTGCCAGCAGCGTCTCCGGGACAGGGGTTACTGAAGCTTTCTTT. The entire variable domain, with the rest obtained from reference TRBV9 and TRBJ1-1, is as follows: DSGVTQTPKHLITATGQRVTLRCSPRSGDLSVYWYQQSLDQGLQFLIQYYNGEERAKGNILERFSAQQFPDLHSELNLSSLELGDSALYFCASSVSGTGVTEAFFGQGTRLTVV.

Worth noting for this clone: Being one base from a much bigger clone, this may be a read error. The CDR3 DNA is TGTGCCAGCAGCTTAACAGGGGACACTGAAGCTTTCTTT. Protein: CASSLTGDTEAFF. This chain uses TRBV5-5 with TRBJ1-1; 7 nucleotides agree with TRBD1. Germline loops: CDR1 SGHKS, CDR2 YYEKEE (reference sequence). CDR3 length: 13 residues. With 2 bases clipped from V and 3 bases from J, the junction kept 1 base outside the gene matches.

This clone has only a few counts. The chain couples TRBV27 to TRBJ1-5; 8 nucleotides match TRBD1. The CDR3 contains 15 residues. V trimming: 5 bases; J trimming: 3 bases; junction bases outside the gene matches: 6. Germline CDR1 MNHEY, CDR2 SMNVEV (reference sequence). This CDR3 reads CASSALTGVNQPQHF. The CDR3, as DNA: TGTGCCAGCAGTGCCTTGACAGGGGTCAATCAGCCCCAGCATTTT.

V is TRBV29-1 and J is TRBJ1-2; D is ambiguous. Trimming shortened V by 7 bases and J by 4 bases, and 16 bases separated the two germline ends. Germline values: CDR1 SQVTM, CDR2 ANQGSEA. The CDR3 has 13 amino acids. The DNA for the CDR3 is TGCAGCGCAACAGCGGACCTAGGCTATGGCTACACCTTC. This sequence encodes CSATADLGYGYTF.

V is TRBV6-1 and J is TRBJ1-1; TRBD1 matches 10 bases. CDR3 size: 15 residues. Germline assignment: CDR1 MNHNS and CDR2 SASEGT. The ends lost 4 bases at V and 10 bases at J; junction bases unmatched: 12. The CDR3 is CASSGQGARINPAFF. CDR3 coding DNA: TGTGCCAGCAGTGGACAGGGGGCCCGTATCAATCCAGCTTTCTTT.

The genes are TRBV28 and TRBJ2-7; tentative D call: TRBD2 (5 bases). This CDR3 is built from 14 residues. Trimming removed 5 bases from V and 1 base from J, with 12 bases in between. CDR1 and CDR2 (germline): MDHEN, SYDVKM. In nucleotides, the CDR3 is TGTGCCAGCAGTGCCGCGGGCTATTCCTACGAGCAGTACTTC. Amino acids: CASSAAGYSYEQYF.

The chain employs TRBV4-3 and TRBJ2-7, with D tentatively TRBD1 or TRBD2 (5 bases each). Trimming left V 1 base short and J 4 bases short, with 14 bases between. The CDR3 length is 15 residues. The germline CDR1 and CDR2 sequences are LGHNA and YSLEER. The CDR3 DNA sequence: TGCGCCAGCAGCCAAGCCTCCCAGGGAGTGTACGAGCAGTACTTC. Encoded protein: CASSQASQGVYEQYF.

V gene TRBV7-8 combines with J gene TRBJ2-7, with TRBD2 identical over 10 bases. Germline CDR1 is SGHVS and CDR2 is FQNEAQ. The CDR3 is 11 amino acids. CDR3 protein: CVSGLADEQYF. The CDR3 coding sequence is TGTGTTTCTGGACTAGCGGACGAGCAGTACTTC.

The rearrangement uses TRBV27 and TRBJ2-1; D remains unclear. Between the trimmed V and J ends, which lost 2 bases and 8 bases, there was a span of 7 bases. CDR3 length: 12 residues. Germline assignment: CDR1 MNHEY and CDR2 SMNVEV (reference sequence). CDR3 sequence (DNA): TGTGCCAGCAGTTTAGCTGCGGATGAGCAGTTCTTC. It specifies CASSLAADEQFF.

J is TRBJ2-7 and V is TRBV4-2, with D perhaps assigned TRBD1 or TRBD2 (5 bases each). The CDR3 extends over 14 amino acids. With 2 bases removed from V and 1 base from J, the gap between germline ends came to 9 bases. In germline, CDR1 is LGHNA, CDR2 YNFKEQ. CDR3 bases: TGTGCCAGCAGCCAATGGGGGAGTTCCTACGAGCAGTACTTC. As protein: CASSQWGSSYEQYF.

This clone has more than one count but fewer than ten. The V call is TRBV7-9, the J call TRBJ2-7; D remains unclear. Trimming pared 6 bases from V and 1 base from J, leaving 7 bases between. Germline V CDR1 and CDR2: SEHNR, FQNEAQ (reference sequence). There are 12 residues in the CDR3. The CDR3 DNA reads as TGTGCCAGCAGGACAAATTCCTACGAGCAGTACTTC. Amino acids: CASRTNSYEQYF.